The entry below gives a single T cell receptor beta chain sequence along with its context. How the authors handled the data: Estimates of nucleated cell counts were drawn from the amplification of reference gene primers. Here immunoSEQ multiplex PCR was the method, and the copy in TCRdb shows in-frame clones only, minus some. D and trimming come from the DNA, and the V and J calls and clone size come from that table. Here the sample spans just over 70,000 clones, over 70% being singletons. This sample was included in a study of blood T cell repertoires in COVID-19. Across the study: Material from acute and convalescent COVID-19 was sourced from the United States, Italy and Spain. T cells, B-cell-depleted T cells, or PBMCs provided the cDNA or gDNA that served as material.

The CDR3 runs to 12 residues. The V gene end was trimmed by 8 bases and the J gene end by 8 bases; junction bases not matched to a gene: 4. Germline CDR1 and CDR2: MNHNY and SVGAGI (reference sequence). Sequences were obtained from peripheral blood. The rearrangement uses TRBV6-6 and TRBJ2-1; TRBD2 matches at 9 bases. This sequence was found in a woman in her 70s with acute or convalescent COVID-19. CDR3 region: CASDRGGDEQFF. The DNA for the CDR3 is TGTGCCAGCGATCGCGGGGGGGATGAGCAGTTCTTC.